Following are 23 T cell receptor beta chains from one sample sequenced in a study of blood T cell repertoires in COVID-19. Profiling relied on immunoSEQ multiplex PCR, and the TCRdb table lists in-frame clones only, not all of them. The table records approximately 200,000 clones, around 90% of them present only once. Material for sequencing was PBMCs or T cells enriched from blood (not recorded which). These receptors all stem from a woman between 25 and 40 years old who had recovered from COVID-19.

CDR3 loop: CASSRNRLGQGVGDEQFF. The CDR3 nucleotides read TGTGCCAGCTCACGAAATAGATTAGGACAGGGGGTTGGCGATGAGCAGTTCTTC. The chain employs TRBV18 and TRBJ2-1; 10 bases are a match to TRBD1. Trimming took 4 bases from V and 8 from J; bases not matched to a gene: 17. The length of the CDR3 is 18 residues. Germline values: CDR1 KGHSH, CDR2 LQKENI. Complete variable domain (other parts from reference TRBV18 and TRBJ2-1): NAGVMQNPRHLVRRRGQEARLRCSPMKGHSHVYWYRQLPEEGLKFMVYLQKENIIDESGMPKERFSAEFPKEGPSILRIQQVVRGDSAAYFCASSRNRLGQGVGDEQFFGPGTRLTVL.

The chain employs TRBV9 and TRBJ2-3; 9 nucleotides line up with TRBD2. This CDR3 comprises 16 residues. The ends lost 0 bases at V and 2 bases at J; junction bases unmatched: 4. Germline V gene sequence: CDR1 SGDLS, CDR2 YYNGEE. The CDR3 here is CASSVDAGGVTDTQYF. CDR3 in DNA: TGTGCCAGCAGCGTAGATGCGGGGGGGGTCACAGATACGCAGTATTTT.

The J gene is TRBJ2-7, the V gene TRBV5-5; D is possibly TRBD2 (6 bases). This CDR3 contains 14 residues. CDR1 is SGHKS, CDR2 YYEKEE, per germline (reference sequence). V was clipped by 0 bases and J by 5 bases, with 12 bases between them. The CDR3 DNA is TGTGCCAGCAGCTTGGCTGGGGACTTTCACGAGCAGTACTTC. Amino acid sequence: CASSLAGDFHEQYF.

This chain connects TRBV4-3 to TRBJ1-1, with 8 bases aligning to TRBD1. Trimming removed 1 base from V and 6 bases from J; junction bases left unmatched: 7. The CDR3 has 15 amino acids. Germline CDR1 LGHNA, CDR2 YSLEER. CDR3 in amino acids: CASSQGRTGKSEAFF. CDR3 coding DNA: TGCGCCAGCAGCCAAGGGCGGACAGGGAAATCTGAAGCTTTCTTT.

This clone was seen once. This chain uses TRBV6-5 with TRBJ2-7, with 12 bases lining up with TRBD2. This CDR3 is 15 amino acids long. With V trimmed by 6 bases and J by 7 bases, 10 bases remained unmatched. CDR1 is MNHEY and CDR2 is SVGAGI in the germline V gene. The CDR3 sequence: CASRPLAGGPGEQYF. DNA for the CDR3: TGTGCCAGCAGACCTCTAGCGGGGGGGCCGGGAGAGCAGTACTTC.

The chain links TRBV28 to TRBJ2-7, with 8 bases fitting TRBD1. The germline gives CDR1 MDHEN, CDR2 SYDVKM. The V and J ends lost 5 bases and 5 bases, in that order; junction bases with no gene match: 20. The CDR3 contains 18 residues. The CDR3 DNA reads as TGTGCCAGCAGTGCCTATTCCGGAAAGACAGGGGTGGGTCACGAGCAGTACTTC. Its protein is CASSAYSGKTGVGHEQYF.

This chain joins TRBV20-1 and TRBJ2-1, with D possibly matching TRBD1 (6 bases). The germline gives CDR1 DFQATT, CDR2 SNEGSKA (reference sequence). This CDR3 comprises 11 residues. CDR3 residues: CSTGHHNEQFF. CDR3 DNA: TGCAGCACGGGACACCACAATGAGCAGTTCTTC.

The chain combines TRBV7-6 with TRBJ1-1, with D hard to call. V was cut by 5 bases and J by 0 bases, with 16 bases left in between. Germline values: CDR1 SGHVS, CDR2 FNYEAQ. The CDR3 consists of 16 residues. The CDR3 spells CASSPEATTMNTEAFF. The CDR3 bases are TGTGCCAGCAGCCCCGAGGCCACAACCATGAACACTGAAGCTTTCTTT.

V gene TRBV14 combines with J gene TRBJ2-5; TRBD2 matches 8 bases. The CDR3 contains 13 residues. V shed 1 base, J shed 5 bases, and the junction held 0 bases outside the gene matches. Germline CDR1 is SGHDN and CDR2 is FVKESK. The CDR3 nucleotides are TGTGCCAGCAGCCAAGCGGGGGGGGAGACCCAGTACTTC. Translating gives CASSQAGGETQYF. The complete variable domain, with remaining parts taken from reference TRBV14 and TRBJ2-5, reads EAGVTQFPSHSVIEKGQTVTLRCDPISGHDNLYWYRRVMGKEIKFLLHFVKESKQDESGMPNNRFLAERTGGTYSTLKVQPAELEDSGVYFCASSQAGGETQYFGPGTRLLVL.

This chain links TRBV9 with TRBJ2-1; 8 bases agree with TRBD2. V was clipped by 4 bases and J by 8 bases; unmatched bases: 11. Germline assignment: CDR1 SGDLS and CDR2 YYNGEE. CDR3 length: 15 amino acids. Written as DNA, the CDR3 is TGTGCCAGCAGCTTGGGTGGTAGCGGGGTCGATGAGCAGTTCTTC. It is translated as CASSLGGSGVDEQFF.

The CDR3 bases are TGTGCCAGCAGCTTAGACCCCGGGACAGGGAATGAAAAACTGTTTTTT. Its translation: CASSLDPGTGNEKLFF. The chain recombines TRBV7-8 with TRBJ1-4, with 9 nucleotides matching TRBD1. V trimming: 1 base; J trimming: 5 bases; junction bases outside the gene matches: 5. Per germline, CDR1 SGHVS and CDR2 FQNEAQ. The CDR3 is 16 residues long. The whole variable domain, remainder taken from reference TRBV7-8 and TRBJ1-4, is GAGVSQSPRYKVAKRGQDVALRCDPISGHVSLFWYQQALGQGPEFLTYFQNEAQLDKSGLPSDRFFAERPEGSVSTLKIQRTQQEDSAVYLCASSLDPGTGNEKLFFGSGTQLSVL.

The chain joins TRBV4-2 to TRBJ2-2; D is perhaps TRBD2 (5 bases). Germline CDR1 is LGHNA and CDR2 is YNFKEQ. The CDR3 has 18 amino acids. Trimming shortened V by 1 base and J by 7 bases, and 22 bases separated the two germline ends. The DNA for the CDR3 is TGTGCCAGCAGCCAAGGTGGCCGGGCGAGCGGTCCGGGCGGGGAGCTGTTTTTT. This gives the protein CASSQGGRASGPGGELFF.

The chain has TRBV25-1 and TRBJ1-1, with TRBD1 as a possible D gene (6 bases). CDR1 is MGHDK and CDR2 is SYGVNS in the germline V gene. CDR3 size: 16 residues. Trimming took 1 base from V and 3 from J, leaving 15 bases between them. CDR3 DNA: TGTGCCAGCAGTGAATGGGGGCCGGGTGCCCACACTGAAGCTTTCTTT. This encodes CASSEWGPGAHTEAFF.

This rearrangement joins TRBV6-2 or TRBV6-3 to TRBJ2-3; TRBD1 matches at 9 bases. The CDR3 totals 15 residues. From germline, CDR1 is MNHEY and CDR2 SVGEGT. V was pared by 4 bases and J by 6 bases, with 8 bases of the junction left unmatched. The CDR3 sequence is CASSWRGTGTDTQYF. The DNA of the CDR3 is TGTGCCAGCAGTTGGCGAGGGACAGGGACGGATACGCAGTATTTT.

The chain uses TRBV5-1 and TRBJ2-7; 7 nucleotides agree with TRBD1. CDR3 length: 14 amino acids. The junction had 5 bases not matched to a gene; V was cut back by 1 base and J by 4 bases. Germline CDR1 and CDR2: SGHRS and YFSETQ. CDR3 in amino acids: CASSLQRQGYEQYF. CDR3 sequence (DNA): TGCGCCAGCAGCTTGCAAAGACAGGGTTACGAGCAGTACTTC.

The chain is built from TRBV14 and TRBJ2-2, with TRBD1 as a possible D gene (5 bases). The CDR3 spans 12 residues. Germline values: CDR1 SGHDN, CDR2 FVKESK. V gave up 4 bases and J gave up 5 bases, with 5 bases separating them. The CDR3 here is CASSRQTGELFF. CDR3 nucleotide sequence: TGTGCCAGCAGCCGACAGACCGGGGAGCTGTTTTTT.

This chain's CDR3 is CSVDRDGSYEQYF. The CDR3 DNA follows: TGCAGCGTTGACAGGGATGGTTCCTACGAGCAGTACTTC. This chain connects TRBV29-1 to TRBJ2-7; maybe TRBD1 (5 bases). This CDR3 is built from 13 residues. V was clipped by 3 bases and J by 1 base, with 10 bases between them. Germline V gene lookup returns CDR1 SQVTM and CDR2 ANQGSEA.

CDR3 region: CASSQDLQGKYTF. Here the CDR3 DNA reads TGCGCCAGCAGCCAAGATCTACAGGGGAAGTACACCTTC. The chain joins TRBV4-1 to TRBJ1-2; 7 nucleotides match TRBD1. CDR3 length equals 13 residues. Unmatched junction bases numbered 6, after V lost 0 bases and J lost 11 bases. Germline CDR1 is MGHRA and CDR2 is YSYEKL.

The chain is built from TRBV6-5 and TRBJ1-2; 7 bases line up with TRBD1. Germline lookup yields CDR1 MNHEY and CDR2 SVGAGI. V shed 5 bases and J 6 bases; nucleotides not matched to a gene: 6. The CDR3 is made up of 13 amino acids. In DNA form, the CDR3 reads TGTGCCAGCAGTCGGACAGGAGGAGATGGCTACACCTTC. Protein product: CASSRTGGDGYTF.

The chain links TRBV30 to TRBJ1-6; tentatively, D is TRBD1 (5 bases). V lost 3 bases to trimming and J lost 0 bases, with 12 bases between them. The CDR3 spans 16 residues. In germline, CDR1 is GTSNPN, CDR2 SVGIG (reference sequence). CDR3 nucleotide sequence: TGTGCCTGGAGGCCCGGGGGGAGCTCCTATAATTCACCCCTCCACTTT. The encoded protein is CAWRPGGSSYNSPLHF.

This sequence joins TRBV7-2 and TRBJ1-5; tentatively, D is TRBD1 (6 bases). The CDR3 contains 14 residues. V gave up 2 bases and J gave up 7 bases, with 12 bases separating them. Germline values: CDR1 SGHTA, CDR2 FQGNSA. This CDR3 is CASSLSPGAQPQHF. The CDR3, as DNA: TGTGCCAGCAGCTTAAGCCCAGGGGCCCAGCCCCAGCATTTT.

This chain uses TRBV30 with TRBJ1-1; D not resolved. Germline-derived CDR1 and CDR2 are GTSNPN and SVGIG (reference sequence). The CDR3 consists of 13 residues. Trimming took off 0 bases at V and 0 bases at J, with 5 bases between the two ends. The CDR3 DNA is TGTGCCTGGAGTGTAGCCGTGAACACTGAAGCTTTCTTT. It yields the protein CAWSVAVNTEAFF. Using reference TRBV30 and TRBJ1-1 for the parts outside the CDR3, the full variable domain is SQTIHQWPATLVQPVGSPLSLECTVEGTSNPNLYWYRQAAGRGLQLLFYSVGIGQISSEVPQNLSASRPQDRQFILSSKKLLLSDSGFYLCAWSVAVNTEAFFGQGTRLTVV.

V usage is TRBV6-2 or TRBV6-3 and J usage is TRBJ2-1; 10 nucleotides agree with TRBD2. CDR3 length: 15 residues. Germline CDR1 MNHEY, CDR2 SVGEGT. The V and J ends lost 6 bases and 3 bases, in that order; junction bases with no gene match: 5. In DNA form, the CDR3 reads TGTGCCAGCAGCACCGGACTAGCGGACTACAATGAGCAGTTCTTC. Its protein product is CASSTGLADYNEQFF.